These 19 T cell receptor beta chains originate from one sample sequenced in a study of blood T cell repertoires in COVID-19. Data came from immunoSEQ multiplex PCR; TCRdb stores just in-frame clones and leaves some out. The table lists over 150,000 clones, roughly 83% of them singletons. The sample consisted of peripheral blood. Receptors were obtained from a woman aged 55-70 years with COVID-19, enrolled during active disease.

The gene calls are TRBV11-3 and TRBJ1-1; tentatively, D is TRBD1 (5 bases). Trimming cost V 1 base and J 6 bases, with 9 bases left between them. The CDR3 spans 13 residues. Germline CDR1 is SGHNT and CDR2 is YENEEA. The CDR3 bases are TGTGCCAGCAGCTTAGGCAGCAGGGCTGAAGCTTTCTTT. It codes for CASSLGSRAEAFF.

This chain joins TRBV5-1 and TRBJ2-5; D gene ambiguous. V dropped 1 base and J dropped 5 bases, with 3 bases sitting between them. The CDR3 length is 11 residues. Per the germline V gene, CDR1 is SGHRS and CDR2 is YFSETQ. The CDR3 DNA reads as TGCGCCAGCAGCTTGACTGAGACCCAGTACTTC. Its protein product is CASSLTETQYF. Based on the CDR3 plus reference TRBV5-1 and TRBJ2-5, the full variable domain is KAGVTQTPRYLIKTRGQQVTLSCSPISGHRSVSWYQQTPGQGLQFLFEYFSETQRNKGNFPGRFSGRQFSNSRSEMNVSTLELGDSALYLCASSLTETQYFGPGTRLLVL.

V gene TRBV6-5 combines with J gene TRBJ1-5; D is uncertain. This CDR3 spans 13 amino acids. In germline, CDR1 is MNHEY, CDR2 SVGAGI. Trimming shortened V by 7 bases and J by 3 bases, and 10 bases separated the two germline ends. In DNA form, the CDR3 reads TGTGCCAGCAATGGGCAGCCCAATCAGCCCCAGCATTTT. Its translation is CASNGQPNQPQHF.

The chain is built from TRBV19 and TRBJ1-4; no clear D gene. V was cut by 4 bases and J by 0 bases, with 9 bases left in between. The CDR3 extends over 15 amino acids. Germline V CDR1 and CDR2: LNHDA, SQIVND (reference sequence). The CDR3 here is CASSSWAPTNEKLFF. CDR3 DNA sequence: TGTGCCAGTAGTAGCTGGGCTCCAACTAATGAAAAACTGTTTTTT.

This sequence joins TRBV12-3 or TRBV12-4 and TRBJ1-2, with D uncertain. Trimming left V 6 bases short and J 8 bases short, with 13 bases between. The CDR3 loop spans 12 amino acids. For the CDR3, the DNA is TGTGCCAGCAGGCCGGGCGGAGGGGGCTACACCTTC. Its protein is CASRPGGGGYTF.

The chain carries TRBV5-6 and TRBJ1-4; tentatively, D is TRBD1 (5 bases). Germline-derived CDR1 and CDR2 are SGHDT and YYEEEE. The ends were cut back, 4 bases at V and 4 bases at J, with 8 bases in the middle. The CDR3 extends over 13 amino acids. CDR3 amino acids: CASSPGLNEKLFF. The CDR3 nucleotides read TGTGCCAGCAGCCCGGGACTTAATGAAAAACTGTTTTTT.

The rearrangement uses TRBV15 and TRBJ1-1; 8 bases are a match to TRBD1. V was pared by 3 bases and J by 6 bases, with 6 bases of the junction left unmatched. This CDR3 spans 14 amino acids. Germline lookup yields CDR1 LNHNV and CDR2 YYDKDF (reference sequence). The CDR3 sequence: CATSSKQGVAEAFF. CDR3 DNA: TGTGCCACCAGCAGCAAACAGGGGGTCGCTGAAGCTTTCTTT.

The V gene is TRBV28, the J gene TRBJ1-5; D remains ambiguous. Germline V gene data show CDR1 as MDHEN and CDR2 as SYDVKM. This CDR3 is built from 14 residues. Trimming stripped 8 bases from V and 5 bases from J, with 16 bases between. CDR3 nucleotide sequence: TGTGCCAGCCGCCGAGGAGTTCGTGATCAGCCCCAGCATTTT. It specifies CASRRGVRDQPQHF.

The CDR3 DNA reads as TGTGCCAGCAGCTTAGATCCCAGTGATGGCTACACCTTC. Amino acid sequence: CASSLDPSDGYTF. The V gene is TRBV11-2, the J gene TRBJ1-2; D gene unclear. Trimming cost V 0 bases and J 6 bases, with 8 bases left between them. The CDR3 is 13 residues long. From germline, CDR1 is SGHAT and CDR2 FQNNGV.

This clone came up a few times. The chain is built from TRBV5-1 and TRBJ2-7; 8 nucleotides match TRBD1. This CDR3 has 13 residues. The germline V gene has CDR1 SGHRS and CDR2 YFSETQ. With V trimmed by 3 bases and J by 5 bases, 4 bases remained unmatched. The CDR3 spells CASSSDRGHEQYF. The CDR3 bases are TGCGCCAGCAGCTCCGACAGGGGCCACGAGCAGTACTTC.

The rearrangement joins TRBV3-1 (or the pseudogene TRBV3-2) to TRBJ1-1; D ambiguous. This CDR3 region has 13 residues. In germline, CDR1 is LGHDT, CDR2 YNNKEL (reference sequence). With 6 bases removed from V and 1 base from J, the gap between germline ends came to 9 bases. This CDR3 reads CASRLRQNTEAFF. The CDR3 DNA reads as TGTGCCAGCAGACTGAGACAGAACACTGAAGCTTTCTTT.

V usage is TRBV27 and J usage is TRBJ2-2, with D tentatively TRBD1 (5 bases). The ends were cut back, 7 bases at V and 2 bases at J, with 17 bases in the middle. This CDR3 comprises 16 residues. Germline V gene lookup returns CDR1 MNHEY and CDR2 SMNVEV (reference sequence). CDR3 loop: CASKRQSALNTGELFF. The DNA for the CDR3 is TGTGCCAGCAAAAGACAGTCAGCCCTCAACACCGGGGAGCTGTTTTTT.

The J gene is TRBJ2-5, the V gene TRBV19, with 7 bases that match TRBD1. The V and J ends lost 6 bases and 2 bases, in that order; junction bases with no gene match: 3. Germline values: CDR1 LNHDA, CDR2 SQIVND (reference sequence). This CDR3 spans 13 amino acids. CDR3: CASRRDSQETQYF. The CDR3 DNA reads as TGTGCCAGTAGGAGGGACAGTCAAGAGACCCAGTACTTC.

The J gene is TRBJ2-2, the V gene TRBV25-1; tentatively, D is TRBD1 (7 bases). Germline V gives CDR1 MGHDK, CDR2 SYGVNS. The CDR3 is 14 amino acids. Deletions cut 8 bases from V and 3 bases from J, with 13 bases between. DNA for the CDR3: TGTGCCAGCCGGAGGGGGCGGCACACCGGGGAGCTGTTTTTT. Protein sequence: CASRRGRHTGELFF.

J is TRBJ1-2 and V is TRBV19; possibly TRBD1 for D (6 bases). Germline CDR1 is LNHDA and CDR2 is SQIVND (reference sequence). The ends were cut back, 6 bases at V and 1 base at J, with 18 bases in the middle. This CDR3 contains 16 residues. DNA for the CDR3: TGTGCCAGTAGCTTACCGGGACAACGATTTAACTATGGCTACACCTTC. Translated, it gives CASSLPGQRFNYGYTF.

The rearrangement uses TRBV9 and TRBJ2-3; D not certain. CDR1 is SGDLS, CDR2 YYNGEE, per germline. V was clipped by 1 base and J by 0 bases, with 6 bases between them. This CDR3 comprises 14 residues. The CDR3, as DNA: TGTGCCAGCAGCGTAAGTAGAAGCACAGATACGCAGTATTTT. As protein: CASSVSRSTDTQYF. Drawing the rest from reference TRBV9 and TRBJ2-3, the complete variable domain is DSGVTQTPKHLITATGQRVTLRCSPRSGDLSVYWYQQSLDQGLQFLIQYYNGEERAKGNILERFSAQQFPDLHSELNLSSLELGDSALYFCASSVSRSTDTQYFGPGTRLTVL.

CDR3: CASSIRDRSSSGNTIYF. Here the CDR3 DNA reads TGTGCCAGTAGTATCCGGGACAGGTCGAGCTCTGGAAACACCATATATTTT. The chain joins TRBV19 to TRBJ1-3; 8 bases align to TRBD1. V lost 3 bases, J lost 0 bases, and 7 bases stayed unmatched. The germline gives CDR1 LNHDA, CDR2 SQIVND (reference sequence). The length of the CDR3 is 17 residues.

V usage is TRBV4-1 and J usage is TRBJ1-1; TRBD1 matches at 7 bases. J was trimmed by 6 bases and V by 1 base; bases with no gene match: 5. The CDR3 has 14 residues. Germline CDR1 MGHRA, CDR2 YSYEKL. The CDR3 nucleotides are TGCGCCAGCAGCCAAGTGGCGGACAGGTCTGAAGCTTTCTTT. Translation gives CASSQVADRSEAFF.

The J gene is TRBJ2-5, the V gene TRBV5-1; D is possibly TRBD2 (6 bases). The V end was cut by 3 bases, the J end by 1 base, with 16 bases between. The CDR3 is 16 amino acids. Germline loops: CDR1 SGHRS, CDR2 YFSETQ. This chain's CDR3 is CASSSTPSGSQETQYF. The CDR3 nucleotides are TGCGCCAGCAGCTCCACGCCCTCCGGGAGCCAAGAGACCCAGTACTTC.